The 25 T cell receptor beta chains below all came from one sample that was sequenced in a study of tumor and adjacent non-tumor tissue in lung cancer. The template was RNA from unsorted bulk tissue. A modified ARM-PCR protocol with three rounds of nested PCR amplified TCRbeta. MiXCR was run by TCRdb on the multiplex PCR reads, yielding one entry per CDR3 protein. Of some 93,000 distinct CDR3 sequences in the sample, less than 75% were seen once. The sequencing sample was made of lung tumor tissue. The receptors derive from a man in his fifties or sixties with non-small cell lung cancer.

As regards this clonotype: The conserved phenylalanine or tryptophan is not found at the CDR3 terminus, so this likely reflects a read error. The CDR3 reads CASRGGTHEQFL. DNA of the CDR3: TGTGCCAGCAGGGGAGGGACCCATGAGCAGTTCCTC. The chain recombines TRBV6-5 with TRBJ2-1, with 7 bases that match TRBD2. The ends lost 6 bases at V and 8 bases at J; junction bases unmatched: 4. Germline CDR1 is MNHEY and CDR2 is SVGAGI. The CDR3 loop spans 12 amino acids.

The sample holds one count of this clonotype. An end of the junction differs from the germline gene, which may be a read error. This chain uses TRBV11-2 with TRBJ2-7; tentatively, D is TRBD1 or TRBD2 (6 bases each). CDR1 and CDR2 (germline): SGHAT, FQNNGV. The CDR3 loop spans 16 amino acids. The CDR3 protein is CPSSLVLGEGGYEQYF. The CDR3 DNA is TGTCCCAGCAGCTTAGTCCTCGGAGAGGGGGGCTACGAGCAGTACTTC.

A remark on this clonotype: Sequence at one end of the junction differs from germline and may be a read error. The chain links TRBV11-2 to TRBJ2-1, with a weak D call TRBD1 (5 bases). Germline-derived CDR1 and CDR2 are SGHAT and FQNNGV. CDR3 length: 15 residues. CDR3 DNA sequence: TGTGCCAGCAGTCAGGGAACTCAGTCCTACGATGAGCAGTTCTTC. Protein: CASSQGTQSYDEQFF.

This clonotype was seen repeatedly, ten times or more. CDR3 region: CASRYGGLDEQYF. The CDR3 DNA sequence: TGTGCCAGCAGGTACGGGGGGCTGGACGAGCAGTACTTC. This chain joins TRBV6-6 and TRBJ2-7; D is perhaps TRBD2 (7 bases). Deletions cut 6 bases from V and 5 bases from J, with 14 bases between. This CDR3 comprises 13 residues. The germline V gene has CDR1 MNHNY and CDR2 SVGAGI (reference sequence).

The genes are TRBV6-2 or TRBV6-3 and TRBJ2-1, with D unresolved. The CDR3 loop spans 14 amino acids. Trimming pared 5 bases from V and 3 bases from J, leaving 11 bases between. Germline CDR1 reads MNHEY; CDR2 reads SVGEGT. In DNA form, the CDR3 reads TGTGCCAGCAGTGGGTCGGACGGCTACAATGAGCAGTTCTTC. Its translation is CASSGSDGYNEQFF.

The chain recombines TRBV11-2 with TRBJ2-2; D may correspond to TRBD1 or TRBD2 (5 bases each). Germline CDR1 SGHAT, CDR2 FQNNGV. Trimming took 5 bases from V and 4 from J, leaving 14 bases between them. The length of the CDR3 is 15 residues. This chain's CDR3 is CASSNNGTSTGELFF. DNA for the CDR3: TGTGCCAGCAGCAACAACGGGACGAGCACCGGGGAGCTGTTTTTT.

This clonotype was recorded at least ten times. This may come from a read error, since a much larger clone is one base off. This sequence joins TRBV11-2 and TRBJ2-3, with D uncertain. The CDR3 is 13 residues long. V shed 5 bases and J shed 5 bases, with 11 bases lying between them. CDR1 and CDR2 from the germline V gene are SGHAT and FQNNGV. The CDR3, as DNA: TGTGCCAGCAGCCTTGAGTCTGGAGATACGCAGTATTTT. Its translation is CASSLESGDTQYF.

A remark on this clonotype: The junction differs from germline at one of its ends, possibly a read error. This chain connects TRBV12-3 or TRBV12-4 to TRBJ2-7; TRBD1 is a possible D gene (5 bases). CDR3 size: 14 residues. The CDR3 loop is CASSRTRRTYEQHF. CDR3 nucleotides: TGTGCCAGCAGTAGGACACGGAGAACCTACGAGCAGCACTTC.

Details on this clonotype: The junction and the germline gene differ at one end; a read error may be behind it. This chain links TRBV4-1 with TRBJ2-7, with D possibly matching TRBD2 (5 bases). The CDR3 has 13 residues. CDR1 MGHRA and CDR2 YSYEKL come from the germline V gene. The CDR3 DNA sequence: TGCGCCGGCAGCCACCCGGGGATATACGAGCAGTACTTC. Translation gives CAGSHPGIYEQYF.

A word on this clonotype: Since a much larger clone is just one base distant, this may be a read error. V gene TRBV12-3 or TRBV12-4 combines with J gene TRBJ2-1; D perhaps matches TRBD1 (5 bases). CDR3 size: 18 residues. The CDR3 DNA is TGTGCCAGCAGTTTACAAGGGGCGATATCAGGTTCCTACAATGAGCGGTTCTTC. Protein: CASSLQGAISGSYNERFF.

Within the sample, this clonotype is medium-sized. V gene TRBV6-2 or TRBV6-3 combines with J gene TRBJ1-1; TRBD1 agrees at 11 bases. V shed 2 bases and J 10 bases; nucleotides not matched to a gene: 18. This CDR3 has 18 amino acids. Germline V gene sequence: CDR1 MNHEY, CDR2 SVGEGT. This CDR3 is CASSYPRTGGRGRIRAFF. CDR3 DNA: TGTGCCAGCAGTTACCCCCGGACAGGGGGCAGAGGGCGCATCCGAGCTTTCTTT.

This clonotype was picked up one time. The missing conserved phenylalanine or tryptophan at the end of this CDR3 makes a read error likely. The chain joins TRBV6-1 to TRBJ2-7; tentative D call: TRBD2 (6 bases). Trimming shortened V by 7 bases and J by 0 bases, and 22 bases separated the two germline ends. The germline V gene has CDR1 MNHNS and CDR2 SASEGT. The CDR3 has 17 amino acids. In nucleotides, the CDR3 is TGTGCCAGCACCCCAGTTTGCGCGGGAAAAAGCTCCTACGAGCAGTACTCC. It codes for CASTPVCAGKSSYEQYS.

Details on this clonotype: This CDR3 fails to terminate in the conserved phenylalanine or tryptophan, so it likely reflects a read error. No DNA is shown, since the ends of the CDR3 on it are uncertain; the CDR3 is the one TCRdb lists. The chain is built from TRBV4-1 and TRBJ2-7; the listed D gene, TRBD2, was not tested against the DNA. The germline V gene encodes CDR1 MGHRA and CDR2 YSYEKL. The CDR3 has 13 amino acids, counting both end residues. CDR3: CASSQDPSGMRYL.

This clonotype was detected only a few times. The chain links TRBV11-2 to TRBJ2-7; 10 positions agree with TRBD2. The CDR3 runs to 16 residues. Germline V gene sequence: CDR1 SGHAT, CDR2 FQNNGV. V trimming: 5 bases; J trimming: 7 bases; junction bases outside the gene matches: 14. As DNA, the CDR3 is TGTGCCAGCAGCCCGAAAGGGGCTAGCGGGAGTTATGAGCAGTACTTC. It codes for CASSPKGASGSYEQYF. Full variable domain (rest looked up from reference TRBV11-2 and TRBJ2-7): EAGVAQSPRYKIIEKRQSVAFWCNPISGHATLYWYQQILGQGPKLLIQFQNNGVVDDSQLPKDRFSAERLKGVDSTLKIQPAKLEDSAVYLCASSPKGASGSYEQYFGPGTRLTVT.

V is TRBV24-1 and J is TRBJ2-7; TRBD2 is a possible D gene (6 bases). Germline V gives CDR1 KGHDR, CDR2 SFDVKD. V dropped 3 bases and J dropped 1 base, with 12 bases sitting between them. This CDR3 has 15 residues. The CDR3 spells CATSDRREASYEQYF. CDR3 DNA sequence: TGTGCCACCAGTGATAGGAGGGAGGCGTCCTACGAGCAGTACTTC.

Details on this clonotype: A much bigger clone sits one base away, suggesting this may be a read error. The chain couples TRBV5-4 to TRBJ1-2, with 8 bases that match TRBD1. Germline assignment: CDR1 SGHNT and CDR2 YYREEE (reference sequence). This CDR3 is built from 14 residues. The DNA of the CDR3 is TGTGTCAGCAGCGTCAACCAGGGGGCAGGTGGCTACACCTTC. Amino acid sequence: CVSSVNQGAGGYTF.

This chain joins TRBV11-1 and TRBJ1-1; TRBD1 might be the D (5 bases). In germline, CDR1 is SGHAT, CDR2 FQDESV (reference sequence). The CDR3 sequence is 17 residues long. Trimming pared 2 bases from V and 2 bases from J, leaving 18 bases between. CDR3 in amino acids: CASSLSRDSAVNTEAFF. For the CDR3, the DNA is TGTGCCAGCAGCTTATCCAGAGACAGCGCAGTTAACACTGAAGCTTTCTTT. Together with reference TRBV11-1 and TRBJ1-1, the CDR3 gives the full variable domain: EAEVAQSPRYKITEKSQAVAFWCDPISGHATLYWYRQILGQGPELLVQFQDESVVDDSQLPKDRFSAERLKGVDSTLKIQPAELGDSAMYLCASSLSRDSAVNTEAFFGQGTRLTVV.

On this clonotype: Possible read error: a much larger clone is one base away. V gene TRBV6-1 combines with J gene TRBJ2-3; D is unresolved. This CDR3 is 15 amino acids long. The germline V gene encodes CDR1 MNHNS and CDR2 SASEGT. Trimming removed 2 bases at V and 5 bases at J, with 14 bases between. CDR3 in DNA: TGTGCCAGCAGTGAACAGCCTGGGTCCGGAGATACGCAGTATTTT. Residues: CASSEQPGSGDTQYF.

Remarks on this clonotype: An end of the junction differs from the germline gene, which may be a read error. The CDR3 protein is CASNQDLGHGQFF. Written as DNA, the CDR3 is TGTGCCAGCAACCAAGACTTGGGACATGGGCAGTTCTTC. The J gene is TRBJ2-1, the V gene TRBV4-2; D possibly corresponds to TRBD1 (6 bases). The V gene's germline CDR1 is LGHNA and CDR2 YNFKEQ. This CDR3 has 13 amino acids.

Note on this clonotype: Being one base from a much bigger clone, this may be a read error. The rearrangement links TRBV6-2 or TRBV6-3 to TRBJ2-1; 11 bases match TRBD2. Germline V gene data show CDR1 as MNHEY and CDR2 as SVGEGT. The CDR3 consists of 17 residues. CDR3 nucleotide sequence: TGTGCCGGCAGTTTAGCCTCGGCTAGCGGGAGGCTCAATGAGCAGTTCTTC. Amino acid sequence: CAGSLASASGRLNEQFF.

CDR3 sequence reads: CASSSQGFFYNEQFF. The CDR3 nucleotides are TGTGCCAGCAGTTCCCAGGGGTTTTTCTACAATGAGCAGTTCTTC. The chain combines TRBV27 with TRBJ2-1; a possible D gene is TRBD1 (6 bases). CDR3 length: 15 residues. V was cut by 4 bases and J by 3 bases, with 13 bases left in between. Germline assignment: CDR1 MNHEY and CDR2 SMNVEV (reference sequence).

Note on this clonotype: The junction does not match germline at one end; this may be a read error. The rearrangement joins TRBV20-1 to TRBJ1-4; the D gene is possibly TRBD1 (5 bases). There are 14 residues in the CDR3. Germline CDR1 and CDR2: DFQATT and SNEGSKA (reference sequence). The CDR3 reads CSARDMQGDERLFF. CDR3 DNA sequence: TGCAGTGCTAGAGATATGCAGGGAGATGAAAGACTGTTTTTT.

This clonotype was recorded at least ten times. The rearrangement joins TRBV5-8 to TRBJ1-2, with TRBD1 matching over 9 bases. The germline CDR1 and CDR2 sequences are SGHTS and YDEGEE. This CDR3 is built from 13 residues. The junction had 4 bases not matched to a gene; V was cut back by 2 bases and J by 8 bases. The CDR3 reads CASSLQGAGGYTF. The CDR3 region has the DNA TGTGCCAGCAGCTTACAGGGGGCAGGAGGCTACACCTTC.

About this clonotype: This may be a read error, as it is one base from a much larger clone. The chain combines TRBV20-1 with TRBJ2-3; D possibly corresponds to TRBD2 (6 bases). The V gene's germline CDR1 is DFQATT and CDR2 SNEGSKA (reference sequence). The CDR3 has 14 amino acids. The CDR3 here is CSALLAAGTGTQYF. The CDR3 DNA follows: TGCAGTGCCTTACTAGCTGCTGGCACAGGTACGCAGTATTTT.

This clonotype was observed once. A read error may explain this, as a much larger clone is one base away. The chain carries TRBV30 and TRBJ2-7; the D is unclear. Germline CDR1 and CDR2: GTSNPN and SVGIG (reference sequence). This CDR3 spans 13 amino acids. The CDR3 nucleotides are TGTGCCTGGAGTGTACGGGTTTCCTACAAGCAGTACTTC. Protein product: CAWSVRVSYKQYF.